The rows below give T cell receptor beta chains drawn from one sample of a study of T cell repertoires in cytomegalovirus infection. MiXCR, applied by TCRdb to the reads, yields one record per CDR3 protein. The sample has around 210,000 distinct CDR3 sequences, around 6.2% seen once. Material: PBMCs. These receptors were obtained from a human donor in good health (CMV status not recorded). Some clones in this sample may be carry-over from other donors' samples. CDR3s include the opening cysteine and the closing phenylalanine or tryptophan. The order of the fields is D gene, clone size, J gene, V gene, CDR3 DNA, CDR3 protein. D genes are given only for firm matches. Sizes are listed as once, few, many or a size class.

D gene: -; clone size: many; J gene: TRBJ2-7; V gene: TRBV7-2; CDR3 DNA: TGTGCCAGCAGCTTAGTGCACGGAGGGAGCTACGAGCAGTACTTC; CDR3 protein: CASSLVHGGSYEQYF
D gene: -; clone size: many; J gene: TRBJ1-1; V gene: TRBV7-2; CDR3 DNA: TGTGCCAGCAGCTTAGAGCGGATGGACACTGAAGCTTTCTTT; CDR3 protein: CASSLERMDTEAFF
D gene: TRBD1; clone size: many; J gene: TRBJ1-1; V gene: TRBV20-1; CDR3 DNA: TGCAGTGCAAGAGGACAGGGGGACACTGAAGCTTTCTTT; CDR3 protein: CSARGQGDTEAFF
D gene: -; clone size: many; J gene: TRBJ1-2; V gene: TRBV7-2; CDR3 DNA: TGTGCCAGCAGCTTAGTACAGGGAGAGGGCTACACCTTC; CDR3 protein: CASSLVQGEGYTF
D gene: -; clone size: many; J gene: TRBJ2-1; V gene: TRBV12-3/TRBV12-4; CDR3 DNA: TGTGCCAGCAGTTTAAGACTTAATGAGCAGTTCTTC; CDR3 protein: CASSLRLNEQFF
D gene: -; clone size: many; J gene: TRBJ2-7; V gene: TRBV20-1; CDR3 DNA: TGCAGTGCCGTCCCTTACCCACGGCGGTCCTACGAGCAGTACTTC; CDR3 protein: CSAVPYPRRSYEQYF
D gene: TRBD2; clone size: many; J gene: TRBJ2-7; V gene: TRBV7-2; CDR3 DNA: TGTGCCAGCAGCTTAGCCTTAGCGGGGGGGCCGTACGAGCAGTACTTC; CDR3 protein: CASSLALAGGPYEQYF
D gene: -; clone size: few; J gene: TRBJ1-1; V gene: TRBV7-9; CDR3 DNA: TGTGCCAGCAGCTTGTGGGACACCCTTAACACTGAAGCTTTCTTT; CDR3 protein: CASSLWDTLNTEAFF
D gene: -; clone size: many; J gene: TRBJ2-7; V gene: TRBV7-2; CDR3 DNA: TGTGCCAGCAGCTCGGACGGACCCTCCTACGAGCAGTACTTC; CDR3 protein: CASSSDGPSYEQYF
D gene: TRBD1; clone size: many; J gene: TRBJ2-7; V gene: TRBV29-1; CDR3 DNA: TGCAGCGTTCTCCCCGGGACAGGGGCCTCCTACGAGCAGTACTTC; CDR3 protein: CSVLPGTGASYEQYF
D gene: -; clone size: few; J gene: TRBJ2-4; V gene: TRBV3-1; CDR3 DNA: TGTGCCAGCAGCCCCCCTTCTGGGGGCTCGGACATTCAGTACTTC; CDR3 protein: CASSPPSGGSDIQYF
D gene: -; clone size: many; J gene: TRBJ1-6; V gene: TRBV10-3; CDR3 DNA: TGTGCCATCAGTGAGTCGAGTAGGAATTCACCCCTCCACTTT; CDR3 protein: CAISESSRNSPLHF
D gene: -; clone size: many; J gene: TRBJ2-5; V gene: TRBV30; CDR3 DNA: TGTGCCTGGAGTGTACGGGCGGATTTGGAGACCCAGTACTTC; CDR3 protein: CAWSVRADLETQYF
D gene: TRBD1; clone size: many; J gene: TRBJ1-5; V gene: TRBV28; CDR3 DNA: TGTGCCAGCAGTCAGGGACAGGGCGGCAATCAGCCCCAGCATTTT; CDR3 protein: CASSQGQGGNQPQHF
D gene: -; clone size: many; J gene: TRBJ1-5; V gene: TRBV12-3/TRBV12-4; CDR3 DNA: TGTGCCAGCAGTTCCTCCCCAGGGGTTAATCAGCCCCAGCATTTT; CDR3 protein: CASSSSPGVNQPQHF